This T cell receptor (beta chain) emerged from a study of low-dose radiotherapy and immunotherapy resistance in tumors. Across the study: Ipilimumab 1 mg/kg every six weeks, together with nivolumab 240 mg every two weeks, was given intravenously to patients. One day prior to radiation and immunotherapy, intravenous cyclophosphamide at 200 mg/m2 was given, repeated every two weeks. Daily, from cycle 1 day 1 and for four cycles, patients took oral aspirin 300 mg.

Time point of the sample: before trial treatment. The donors, trial participants, received nivolumab, ipilimumab, aspirin, low-dose cyclophosphamide and low-dose radiotherapy. The germline V gene encodes CDR1 SGHTA and CDR2 FQGNSA. Deletions cut 1 base from V and 3 bases from J, with 9 bases between. The CDR3 contains 15 residues. Primers used for first-strand cDNA, a TRAV- and TRBV-specific set, covered both alpha and beta chains. Over roughly 19 PCR cycles, TCRs were amplified from a constant-region primer and V-primer adapter. From the reads, TCRdb called clonotypes with MiXCR, one entry per CDR3 protein. Of around 79,000 distinct CDR3 sequences in the sample, approximately 20% were seen once.

The chain has TRBV7-2 and TRBJ2-2, with D possibly matching TRBD1 (5 bases). Here the sequenced sample was PBMCs, taken before treatment. This receptor was taken from a male donor with prostate cancer. The CDR3 DNA sequence: TGTGCCAGCAGCTTAGTCAGGGTGGACACCGGGGAGCTGTTTTTT. As protein: CASSLVRVDTGELFF. Based on the CDR3 plus reference TRBV7-2 and TRBJ2-2, the full variable domain is GAGVSQSPSNKVTEKGKDVELRCDPISGHTALYWYRQSLGQGLEFLIYFQGNSAPDKSGLPSDRFSAERTGGSVSTLTIQRTQQEDSAVYLCASSLVRVDTGELFFGEGSRLTVL.